This TCR beta chain derives from a study of T cells after yellow fever vaccination. This clonotype was counted at least ten times. What it recognizes is unknown. The germline V gene encodes CDR1 SQVTM and CDR2 ANQGSEA. This CDR3 comprises 18 residues. With 7 bases clipped from V and 7 bases from J, the junction kept 23 bases outside the gene matches. Study-wide points: It was a small share of clonotypes that appeared in both CD4 and CD8 compartments.

TCRdb re-derived calls from the 5' RACE reads in MiXCR, one entry per CDR3 protein. The data hold about 150,000 distinct CDR3 sequences, with under 7% observed a single time. This chain connects TRBV29-1 to TRBJ2-1; 9 nucleotides line up with TRBD2. Sequences were derived from CD4+ T cells sorted from PBMCs, sampled 10 days after the yellow fever booster vaccination. The TCR originated in a man under 40 who received the YFV17D yellow fever vaccine. The CDR3 spells CSAPGLVSGRPTRNEQFF. The CDR3 region has the DNA TGCAGCGCCCCAGGGCTCGTCAGCGGGAGGCCAACCCGGAATGAGCAGTTCTTC.